This entry features one TCR beta chain sequence. Its antigen is currently unknown. Vbeta (60) and Jbeta (13) primers were used in the PCR. The table came from immunoSEQ multiplex PCR; TCRdb's copy has only in-frame clones and leaves some out. The sample lists over 130,000 clones; around three fifths were seen once. The data were taken from a study of cytomegalovirus exposure and HLA in healthy donors. Overall study context: The study placed around 80% of its roughly 410 genotyped donors in the Caucasian-associated ancestry cluster. Study-level findings and limits: Most subjects had HLA-A and HLA-B alleles reportedly predicted accurately by TCR beta sequences. Most TCR sequences proved rare, with some public TCRs found in many donors.

Trimming took off 2 bases at V and 0 bases at J, with 4 bases between the two ends. The germline CDR1 and CDR2 sequences are SGHVS and FQNEAQ. CDR3 length: 14 residues. This clonotype was obtained from a male donor in good health and CMV-seronegative. The chain has TRBV7-8 and TRBJ1-4; D call uncertain. Specimen: PBMCs. CDR3 protein: CASSLSTTNEKLFF. In DNA, the CDR3 is TGTGCCAGCAGCTTAAGCACAACTAATGAAAAACTGTTTTTT. Full variable domain (remainder filled in from reference TRBV7-8 and TRBJ1-4): GAGVSQSPRYKVAKRGQDVALRCDPISGHVSLFWYQQALGQGPEFLTYFQNEAQLDKSGLPSDRFFAERPEGSVSTLKIQRTQQEDSAVYLCASSLSTTNEKLFFGSGTQLSVL.